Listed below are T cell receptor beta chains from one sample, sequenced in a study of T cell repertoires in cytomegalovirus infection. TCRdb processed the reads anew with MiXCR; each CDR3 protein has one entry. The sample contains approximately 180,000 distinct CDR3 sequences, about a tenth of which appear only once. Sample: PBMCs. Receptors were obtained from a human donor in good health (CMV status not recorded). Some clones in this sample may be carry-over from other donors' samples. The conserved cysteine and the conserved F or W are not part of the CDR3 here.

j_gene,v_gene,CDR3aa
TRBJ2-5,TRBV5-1,ASRSGTGDETQY
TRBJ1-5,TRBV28,ASSSGQSGRGVNQPQH
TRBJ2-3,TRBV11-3,ASSLGGAWSTDTQY
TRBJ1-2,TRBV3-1,ASSQRETSLWCI
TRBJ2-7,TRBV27,ASSPRSISEQY
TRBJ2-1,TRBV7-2,ASSFSGRVNNEQF
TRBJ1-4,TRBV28,ASSLRGPEKLF
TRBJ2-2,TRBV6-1,ASRKTGPRAGELF
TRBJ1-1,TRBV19,ASSMRLGSGNTEAF
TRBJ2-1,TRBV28,ASSSSWAGVNEQF
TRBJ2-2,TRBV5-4,ASSSQGAVGTGELF
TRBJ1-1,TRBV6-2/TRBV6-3,ASRVQGENTEAF
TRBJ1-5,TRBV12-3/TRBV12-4,ASSSGQGDNQPQH
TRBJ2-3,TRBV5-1,ASSLGLAGGQGTDTQY
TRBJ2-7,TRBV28,ASRAIPRGPDSYEQY
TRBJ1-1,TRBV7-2,ASSLGQGSTEAF
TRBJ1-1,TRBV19,ASIPGAGMNTEAF
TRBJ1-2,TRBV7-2,ASSLNAGWSSYGYT
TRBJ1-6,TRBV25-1,ASSDHQGRGSPLH
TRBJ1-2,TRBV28,ASRRKFPDTGNYGYT
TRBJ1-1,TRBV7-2,ASSTRFGNTEAF
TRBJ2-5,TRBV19,ASSITGTSGSETQY
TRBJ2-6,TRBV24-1,ATSDLRSGANVLT
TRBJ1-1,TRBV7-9,ASSLLLSQGSTEAF
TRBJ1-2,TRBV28,ASSLPANYGYT
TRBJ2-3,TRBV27,ASRMTGADTQY
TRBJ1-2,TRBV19,ASSIGPGTNYGYT
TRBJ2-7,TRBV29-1,SVEGTLQGAPYEQY
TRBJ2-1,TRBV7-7,ASSMGQGVANEQF
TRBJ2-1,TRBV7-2,ASSPQMTGRDEQF
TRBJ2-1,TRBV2,ASRKGTSYNEQF
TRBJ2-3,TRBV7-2,ASSSTPQGAFKTDTQY
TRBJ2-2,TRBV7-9,ASTPLGTSNTGELF
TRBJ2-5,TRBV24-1,ATSDSGSLGETQY
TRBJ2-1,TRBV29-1,SAIGGAGVAYNEQF
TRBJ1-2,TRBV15,ATSSYYGYT
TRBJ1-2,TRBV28,ASSFTGETYYGYT
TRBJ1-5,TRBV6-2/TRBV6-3,ASSYGNNQPQH
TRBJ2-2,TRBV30,AWSVRRTSGANTGRYPTGELF
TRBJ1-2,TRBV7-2,ASSSGTGRSGYT
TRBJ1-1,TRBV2,ASSVLPRDSSTEAF
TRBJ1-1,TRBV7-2,ASSTGRQGRETEAF
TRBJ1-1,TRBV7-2,ASSTDGINTEAF
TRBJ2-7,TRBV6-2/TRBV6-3,ASRSLDGTSRSGQY
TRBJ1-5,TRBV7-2,ASSLARGPQH
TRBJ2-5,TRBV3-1,ASSQDQGGPETQY
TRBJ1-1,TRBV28,ASSLWTRKNTEAF
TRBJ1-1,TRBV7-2,ASRPGAEAF
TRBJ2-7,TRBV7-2,ASSLARASGGTYEQY